One T cell receptor beta chain is described in this entry. Its specificity is not known. Method: immunoSEQ multiplex PCR; TCRdb's copy keeps in-frame clones and lacks some. The sample shows 90,000 to 130,000 clones, approximately 89% of them seen only once. The data stem from a study of OX40 agonist ivuxolimab in advanced cancers. Overall study context: Patients undergoing dose escalation presented with hepatocellular carcinoma, melanoma, renal cell or head and neck cancer.

Study observations and caveats: At 0.1 to 3.0 mg/kg, CD4+ and CD8+ blood T cells expanded clonally by week 6.

This specimen was CD4+ or CD8+ T cells sorted from blood, taken in a trial of the OX40 agonist ivuxolimab. The receptor comes from an adult with an advanced solid tumor such as melanoma, head and neck, liver or kidney cancer.

The CDR3: CASSPSRDRGRNEQFF. The CDR3 DNA reads TGTGCCAGCAGCCCTTCCCGGGACAGGGGTAGGAATGAGCAGTTCTTC. This chain connects TRBV7-3 to TRBJ2-1, with 10 bases aligning to TRBD1. Germline CDR1 reads SGHTA; CDR2 reads FQGTGA. The CDR3 totals 16 residues. The junction had 11 bases not matched to a gene; V was cut back by 5 bases and J by 7 bases.